This T cell receptor (beta chain) was sequenced during a study of beta chain features in type 1 diabetes. Study-level findings and limits: The influence of HLA type on TCRB rearrangement stayed undetermined. Shorter TCRB CDR3s, moderately but significantly so, marked every one of the four CD4+ subsets in Type 1 diabetes patients.

Germline lookup yields CDR1 SGHRS and CDR2 YFSETQ. The CDR3 is 14 residues long. V was clipped by 6 bases and J by 2 bases; unmatched bases: 7. With regard to this clone: The antigen is undetermined.

The investigators reverse transcribed all of the isolated RNA, so they sequenced expressed TCRB transcripts. The repertoire was sequenced with immunoSEQ multiplex PCR; TCRdb's copy has only in-frame clones and lacks some. Of about 660,000 clones in the sample, over 12% were seen once. The material sequenced was naive CD4+ T cells from blood. The chain has TRBV5-1 and TRBJ2-7; 8 bases fit TRBD2. This sequence originates from a man aged 18 to 29 with type 1 diabetes. The CDR3: CASKTGGPPYEQYF. The CDR3 bases are TGCGCCAGCAAGACGGGAGGGCCTCCCTACGAGCAGTACTTC.